Described below is a single TCR beta chain sequence and its context. This clone has just one count. No antigen is known for it. One base away there is no much larger clone; base qualities are not given. The data originate from a study of technical replicates of blood from several donors (dated by TCRdb to 2016 to 2017). Libraries were prepared through the immunoSEQ multiplex PCR assay. The table was pulled from immuneACCESS by TCRdb, which kept in-frame rearrangements only. Such tables lose some clones; where checked, under half of the loss comes from unresolved V genes, and the rest has no known cause. The sample includes almost 70,000 clones, with approximately 89% observed a single time. The ten largest clonotypes hold 4.5% to 5% of the sample. The specimen was PBMCs. This TCR was recovered from a human donor in good health. Some clones in this sample may be carry-over from other donors' samples.

At the DNA level, the sequence is TGTGCCAGTAGTCTGGCAGGGGGCCCCTATAGCAATCAGCCCCAGCATTTT. Its translation is CASSLAGGPYSNQPQHF. This sequence uses TRBV19 and TRBJ1-5; the central 8 bases match TRBD1. Compared with germline, V lacks 5 bases and J lacks 0 bases; bases without a gene match: 9. For CDR1 and CDR2, the germline V gene (reference sequence) lists LNHDA and SQIVND. Taken from cysteine to phenylalanine, the CDR3 has 17 residues. The retained sequence is limited to the CDR3, 51 bases, with the frame set at the first base.